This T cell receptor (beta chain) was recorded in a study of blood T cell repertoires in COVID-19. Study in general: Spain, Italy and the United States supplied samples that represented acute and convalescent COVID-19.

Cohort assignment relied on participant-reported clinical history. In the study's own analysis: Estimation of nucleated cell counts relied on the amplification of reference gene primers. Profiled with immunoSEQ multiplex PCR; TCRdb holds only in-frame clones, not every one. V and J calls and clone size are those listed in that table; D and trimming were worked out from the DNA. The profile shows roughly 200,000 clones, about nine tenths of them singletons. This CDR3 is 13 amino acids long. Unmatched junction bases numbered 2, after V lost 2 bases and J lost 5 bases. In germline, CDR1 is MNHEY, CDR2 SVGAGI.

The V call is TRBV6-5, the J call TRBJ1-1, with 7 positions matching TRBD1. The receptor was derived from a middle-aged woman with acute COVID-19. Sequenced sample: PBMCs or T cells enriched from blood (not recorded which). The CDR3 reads CASSYRGQTEAFF. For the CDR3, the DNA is TGTGCCAGCAGTTACAGGGGGCAAACTGAAGCTTTCTTT.